One and the same sample provided the 29 T cell receptor beta chains below, sequenced in a study of shared clonotypes between healthy human individuals. The data were produced by immunoSEQ multiplex PCR, yet TCRdb's version contains in-frame clones alone and is incomplete. The table lists about 680,000 clones, less than 85% of them singletons. The source material was memory CD4+ T cells sorted from blood. Subset reported: CD45RA-negative fraction. All receptors derive from a woman aged 30 to 39 in good health.

This rearrangement joins TRBV19 to TRBJ2-3, with D maybe TRBD2 (6 bases). CDR1 is LNHDA and CDR2 is SQIVND in the germline V gene (reference sequence). V dropped 10 bases and J dropped 6 bases, with 17 bases sitting between them. CDR3 length equals 13 residues. This CDR3 reads CATGGLPIDTQYF. In DNA, the CDR3 is TGTGCCACCGGGGGACTCCCAATCGATACGCAGTATTTT.

This chain uses TRBV11-2 with TRBJ1-5; possible D gene TRBD1, 5 bases. Germline-derived CDR1 and CDR2 are SGHAT and FQNNGV. The CDR3 is 18 residues long. Trimming removed 6 bases from V and 3 bases from J, with 24 bases in between. The CDR3 spells CASSPSRVSRGDNQPQHF. CDR3 coding DNA: TGTGCCAGCAGTCCGAGCAGGGTGAGTCGTGGGGACAATCAGCCCCAGCATTTT.

The J gene is TRBJ2-1, the V gene TRBV4-1; 10 bases line up with TRBD1. Trimming cost V 4 bases and J 9 bases; bases outside gene matches: 18. The V gene's germline CDR1 is MGHRA and CDR2 YSYEKL. This CDR3 has 18 amino acids. The CDR3 DNA sequence: TGCGCCAGCAGCCTCCAGCCTGCCGGACAGGGGGGAAATAGTGAGCAGTTCTTC. Amino acid sequence: CASSLQPAGQGGNSEQFF.

The rearrangement uses TRBV5-1 and TRBJ2-7; D may match TRBD1 or TRBD2 (7 bases each). Germline CDR1 and CDR2: SGHRS and YFSETQ. This CDR3 spans 14 amino acids. V was clipped by 4 bases and J by 1 base, with 12 bases between them. The CDR3, as DNA: TGCGCCAGCAGCGGGGGGGACAGTTCCTACGAGCAGTACTTC. Amino acid sequence: CASSGGDSSYEQYF.

V and J are TRBV29-1 and TRBJ1-1; D unresolved. V lost 5 bases and J lost 6, with 10 bases in between. This CDR3 region has 11 residues. The germline V gene has CDR1 SQVTM and CDR2 ANQGSEA. DNA of the CDR3: TGCAGCGTTTCTGTAATTTCTGAAGCTTTCTTT. This sequence encodes CSVSVISEAFF.

The chain joins TRBV2 to TRBJ1-1; TRBD1 aligns across 10 bases. Germline CDR1 is SNHLY and CDR2 is FYNNEI. Losses at the gene ends were 6 bases for V and 7 bases for J; bases not matched to a gene: 5. The CDR3 consists of 13 residues. CDR3 sequence (DNA): TGTGCCAGCAGGACAGGGGGCGCAGGTGAAGCTTTCTTT. This codes for CASRTGGAGEAFF. Using reference TRBV2 and TRBJ1-1 for the parts outside the CDR3, the full variable domain is EPEVTQTPSHQVTQMGQEVILRCVPISNHLYFYWYRQILGQKVEFLVSFYNNEISEKSEIFDDQFSVERPDGSNFTLKIRSTKLEDSAMYFCASRTGGAGEAFFGQGTRLTVV.

The chain joins TRBV7-9 to TRBJ2-2; either TRBD1 or TRBD2 may fit D (5 bases each). Germline lookup yields CDR1 SEHNR and CDR2 FQNEAQ (reference sequence). There are 15 residues in the CDR3. The V end lost 3 bases, the J end lost 2 bases, and 10 bases lay between the germline ends. The CDR3 region is CASSFRGDNTGELFF. CDR3 bases: TGTGCCAGCAGCTTTAGAGGGGACAACACCGGGGAGCTGTTTTTT.

This rearrangement joins TRBV4-2 to TRBJ2-2, with TRBD2 matching 10 bases. This CDR3 has 16 amino acids. Germline lookup yields CDR1 LGHNA and CDR2 YNFKEQ. The V gene end was trimmed by 4 bases and the J gene end by 3 bases; junction bases not matched to a gene: 5. CDR3 DNA: TGTGCCAGCAGCCTCGGACTAGCGGAGTACACCGGGGAGCTGTTTTTT. Its translation is CASSLGLAEYTGELFF.

The chain joins TRBV19 to TRBJ1-1; TRBD1 might be the D (5 bases). The length of the CDR3 is 13 residues. The V gene's germline CDR1 is LNHDA and CDR2 SQIVND (reference sequence). The V end was cut by 5 bases, the J end by 5 bases, with 12 bases between. The chain's CDR3 is CASSYGAGTEAFF. CDR3 sequence (DNA): TGTGCCAGTAGTTATGGGGCCGGGACTGAAGCTTTCTTT.

This clone has a handful of counts. The rearrangement joins TRBV18 to TRBJ2-2; no reliable D call. The length of the CDR3 is 15 residues. Trimming cost V 0 bases and J 3 bases, with 8 bases left between them. Germline V gene data show CDR1 as KGHSH and CDR2 as LQKENI. The CDR3 sequence: CASSPPNRYTGELFF. CDR3 coding DNA: TGTGCCAGCTCACCACCGAACAGATACACCGGGGAGCTGTTTTTT. Supplemented by reference TRBV18 and TRBJ2-2, the full variable domain reads NAGVMQNPRHLVRRRGQEARLRCSPMKGHSHVYWYRQLPEEGLKFMVYLQKENIIDESGMPKERFSAEFPKEGPSILRIQQVVRGDSAAYFCASSPPNRYTGELFFGEGSRLTVL.

V is TRBV5-8 and J is TRBJ2-3; TRBD1 matches at 9 bases. There are 15 residues in the CDR3. Germline trimming cut 4 bases from V and 0 bases from J; bases unmatched to any gene: 3. Germline-derived CDR1 and CDR2 are SGHTS and YDEGEE. In DNA form, the CDR3 reads TGTGCCAGCAGCCGGGACAGGGCTAGCACAGATACGCAGTATTTT. Its protein product is CASSRDRASTDTQYF.

This clone was counted ten times or more. The J gene is TRBJ2-7, the V gene TRBV5-1, with D maybe TRBD1 (5 bases). The CDR3 contains 13 residues. Germline loops: CDR1 SGHRS, CDR2 YFSETQ. With 5 bases removed from V and 3 bases from J, the gap between germline ends came to 12 bases. CDR3 coding DNA: TGCGCCAGCAGTAGGGGTTTTCTCTACGAGCAGTACTTC. This sequence encodes CASSRGFLYEQYF.

V gene TRBV2 combines with J gene TRBJ1-3, with TRBD1 matching over 8 bases. This CDR3 has 17 residues. Germline loops: CDR1 SNHLY, CDR2 FYNNEI. J lost 4 bases, V lost 3 bases, and 11 bases had no gene match. Written as DNA, the CDR3 is TGTGCCAGCAGTGATACTCGACAGGGGATGGGGGGAAACACCATATATTTT. It translates to CASSDTRQGMGGNTIYF.

This clone was seen more than once but under ten times. The chain recombines TRBV19 with TRBJ2-3, with a tentative D call TRBD1 (6 bases). The germline V and J ends were trimmed by 6 bases and 2 bases, with 21 bases remaining between them. The CDR3 consists of 17 residues. Germline CDR1 is LNHDA and CDR2 is SQIVND (reference sequence). The CDR3 is CASRDRGGPDSTDTQYF. The CDR3 region has the DNA TGTGCCAGTAGAGATAGAGGGGGACCAGACTCCACAGATACGCAGTATTTT.

With regard to this clone: At the DNA level, this CDR3 is encoded by other sequences in the same sample as well. This chain links TRBV5-1 with TRBJ2-2; 8 nucleotides line up with TRBD1. With V trimmed by 5 bases and J by 1 base, 4 bases remained unmatched. The CDR3 spans 15 residues. The germline CDR1 and CDR2 sequences are SGHRS and YFSETQ. The CDR3 loop is CASSLGQGNTGELFF. In DNA form, the CDR3 reads TGCGCCAGCAGTCTCGGACAGGGGAACACCGGGGAGCTGTTTTTT.

The chain carries TRBV2 and TRBJ2-3; 11 bases agree with TRBD2. The germline V gene has CDR1 SNHLY and CDR2 FYNNEI. This CDR3 has 14 amino acids. J gave up 5 bases and V 8 bases, and 6 bases lay outside the gene matches. Written as DNA, the CDR3 is TGTGCCAGCCAACTAGCGGGAGTTGGAGATACGCAGTATTTT. This gives the protein CASQLAGVGDTQYF.

The genes are TRBV11-3 and TRBJ2-2, with D tentatively TRBD2 (6 bases). V was cut by 4 bases and J by 3 bases, with 12 bases left in between. This CDR3 is 15 amino acids long. Germline V gene data show CDR1 as SGHNT and CDR2 as YENEEA. The CDR3 is CASSSGGTDTGELFF. Here the CDR3 DNA reads TGTGCCAGCAGCTCGGGCGGGACGGACACCGGGGAGCTGTTTTTT.

This clone has ten or more counts. The chain joins TRBV6-4 to TRBJ2-2; D unresolved. V lost 3 bases and J lost 2, with 4 bases in between. CDR3 size: 13 residues. Germline V gene lookup returns CDR1 MRHNA and CDR2 SNTAGT. This CDR3 is CASSEHNTGELFF. In DNA form, the CDR3 reads TGTGCCAGCAGTGAACATAACACCGGGGAGCTGTTTTTT.

The rearrangement links TRBV27 to TRBJ2-2, with 7 bases identical to TRBD2. Losses at the gene ends were 8 bases for V and 4 bases for J; bases not matched to a gene: 10. The CDR3 is 15 residues long. Germline V gene sequence: CDR1 MNHEY, CDR2 SMNVEV (reference sequence). CDR3 loop: CASGREGRITGELFF. CDR3 coding DNA: TGTGCCAGCGGAAGGGAGGGGAGGATCACCGGGGAGCTGTTTTTT.

The chain carries TRBV2 and TRBJ2-7, with a weak D call TRBD2 (6 bases). Germline lookup yields CDR1 SNHLY and CDR2 FYNNEI. Trimming shortened V by 7 bases and J by 1 base, and 8 bases separated the two germline ends. The CDR3 is made up of 12 amino acids. CDR3 sequence (DNA): TGTGCCAGCACGGGGGAGTCCTACGAGCAGTACTTC. Amino acid sequence: CASTGESYEQYF. Using reference TRBV2 and TRBJ2-7 for the parts outside the CDR3, the full variable domain is EPEVTQTPSHQVTQMGQEVILRCVPISNHLYFYWYRQILGQKVEFLVSFYNNEISEKSEIFDDQFSVERPDGSNFTLKIRSTKLEDSAMYFCASTGESYEQYFGPGTRLTVT.

This clone has more than one count but fewer than ten. CDR3 coding DNA: TGTGCCAGCGAGGCAACATATAGCAATCAGCCCCAGCATTTT. It codes for CASEATYSNQPQHF. The chain combines TRBV2 with TRBJ1-5, with D hard to call. V shed 8 bases and J shed 0 bases, with 11 bases lying between them. The CDR3 length is 14 residues. Germline V lookup: CDR1 SNHLY, CDR2 FYNNEI. The variable domain in full, completed from reference TRBV2 and TRBJ1-5, reads EPEVTQTPSHQVTQMGQEVILRCVPISNHLYFYWYRQILGQKVEFLVSFYNNEISEKSEIFDDQFSVERPDGSNFTLKIRSTKLEDSAMYFCASEATYSNQPQHFGDGTRLSIL.

Note on this clone: Other DNA sequences within the sample encode an identical CDR3. The chain combines TRBV27 with TRBJ2-5, with D perhaps TRBD2 (7 bases). Trimming removed 5 bases from V and 5 bases from J, with 12 bases in between. This CDR3 comprises 13 residues. Germline V gene lookup returns CDR1 MNHEY and CDR2 SMNVEV (reference sequence). The CDR3 protein is CASSLRGGETQYF. The CDR3 region has the DNA TGTGCCAGCAGTCTAAGGGGGGGTGAGACCCAGTACTTC.

The V gene is TRBV5-4, the J gene TRBJ2-6, with D perhaps TRBD2 (5 bases). V was trimmed by 6 bases and J by 1 base, leaving 14 bases between them. The CDR3 length is 16 residues. CDR1 is SGHNT, CDR2 YYREEE, per germline (reference sequence). The DNA of the CDR3 is TGTGCCAGCACGCGCTCACAGCGGTCTGGGGCCAACGTCCTGACTTTC. Its protein is CASTRSQRSGANVLTF.

On this clone itself: The sample carries other DNA sequences with the same CDR3. The chain combines TRBV30 with TRBJ1-4, with D maybe TRBD1 (6 bases). CDR1 and CDR2 from the germline V gene are GTSNPN and SVGIG (reference sequence). The CDR3 is 14 residues long. With 0 bases removed from V and 8 bases from J, the gap between germline ends came to 13 bases. CDR3 residues: CAWSVQGGGEKLFF. In DNA form, the CDR3 reads TGTGCCTGGAGTGTACAGGGAGGGGGGGAAAAACTGTTTTTT.

The CDR3 DNA reads TGTGCCAGCAGTTATTCTCCGGGACAGGGGGCCATGTGGTACTTC. This codes for CASSYSPGQGAMWYF. This chain uses TRBV6-6 with TRBJ2-7, with 12 bases identical to TRBD1. Germline V gene sequence: CDR1 MNHNY, CDR2 SVGAGI (reference sequence). Unmatched junction bases numbered 12, after V lost 3 bases and J lost 12 bases. The CDR3 spans 15 residues.

The V gene is TRBV6-5, the J gene TRBJ1-1, with D perhaps TRBD1 (5 bases). CDR1 is MNHEY, CDR2 SVGAGI, per germline. The CDR3 spans 16 residues. Trimming left V 1 base short and J 1 base short, with 13 bases between. CDR3 nucleotides: TGTGCCAGCAGTTACTTGCCTGGGGCCAAGAACACTGAAGCTTTCTTT. Protein sequence: CASSYLPGAKNTEAFF.

V usage is TRBV7-9 and J usage is TRBJ1-1; D remains ambiguous. Deletions cut 5 bases from V and 5 bases from J, with 18 bases between. The CDR3 loop spans 15 amino acids. Germline V gene lookup returns CDR1 SEHNR and CDR2 FQNEAQ (reference sequence). CDR3 residues: CASSLAAAAGTEAFF. The CDR3 DNA follows: TGTGCCAGCAGCCTTGCCGCGGCGGCGGGGACTGAAGCTTTCTTT.

The rearrangement uses TRBV14 and TRBJ1-2; tentative D call: TRBD1 (5 bases). Between the trimmed V and J ends, which lost 2 bases and 2 bases, there was a span of 15 bases. The CDR3 loop spans 16 amino acids. The germline V gene encodes CDR1 SGHDN and CDR2 FVKESK. The CDR3 sequence is CASSQSHLWGNYGYTF. The CDR3 nucleotides are TGTGCCAGCAGCCAAAGCCACCTTTGGGGCAACTATGGCTACACCTTC.

The J gene is TRBJ1-1, the V gene TRBV29-1; 8 bases agree with TRBD1. The V gene's germline CDR1 is SQVTM and CDR2 ANQGSEA. The V segment lost 6 bases and the J segment 0 bases; nucleotides outside the gene matches: 12. CDR3 length equals 16 residues. The CDR3 DNA follows: TGCAGCGTCGATCGGCCAGGGGGCGTGCTGAACACTGAAGCTTTCTTT. Translating gives CSVDRPGGVLNTEAFF.